Sequencing of this T cell receptor (beta chain) was carried out in a study of shared clonotypes between healthy human individuals. Assay: immunoSEQ multiplex PCR; the TCRdb copy retains only in-frame clones and omits some. Among some 95,000 clones listed, 68% were seen once. After removal of 11 bases from V and 0 bases from J, the junction contained 6 bases not matched to a gene. This CDR3 comprises 14 residues. Germline loops: CDR1 MNHNS, CDR2 SASEGT. This sequence joins TRBV6-1 and TRBJ1-3; TRBD1 aligns across 8 bases. Specimen: memory CD8+ T cells sorted from blood. Subset meaning: CD45RO+ cells pooled with CCR7-negative TemRA cells. This clonotype originated in a young man in good health. This CDR3 is CASQQGDSGNTIYF. In nucleotides, the CDR3 is TGTGCCTCCCAACAGGGGGACTCTGGAAACACCATATATTTT.